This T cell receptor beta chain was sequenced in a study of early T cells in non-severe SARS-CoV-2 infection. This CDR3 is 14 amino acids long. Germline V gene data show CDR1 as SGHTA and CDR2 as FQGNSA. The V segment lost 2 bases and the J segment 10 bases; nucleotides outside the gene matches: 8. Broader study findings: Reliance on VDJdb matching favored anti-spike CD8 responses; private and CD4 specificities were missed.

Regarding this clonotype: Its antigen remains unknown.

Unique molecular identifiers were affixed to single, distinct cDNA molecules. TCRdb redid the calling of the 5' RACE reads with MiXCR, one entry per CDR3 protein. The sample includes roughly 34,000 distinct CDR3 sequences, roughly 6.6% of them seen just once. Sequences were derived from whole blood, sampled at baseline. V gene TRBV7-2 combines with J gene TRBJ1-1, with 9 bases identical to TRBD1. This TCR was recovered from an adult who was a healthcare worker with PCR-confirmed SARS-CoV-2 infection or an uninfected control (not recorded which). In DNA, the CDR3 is TGTGCCAGCAGCTTAACAGGACAGGGGTCGGTAGCTTTCTTT. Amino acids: CASSLTGQGSVAFF.